The 30 T cell receptor beta chains below come from one sample, sequenced in a study of cytomegalovirus exposure and HLA in healthy donors. The primer mix had 60 Vbeta and 13 Jbeta primers. Sequencing was performed with immunoSEQ multiplex PCR; in TCRdb, only in-frame clones are kept and a portion is missing. The table shows approximately 100,000 clones, with around 75% occurring only once. The sequenced material came from PBMCs. The receptors here all came from a female donor in good health and CMV-seronegative.

The chain recombines TRBV27 with TRBJ2-1; TRBD2 is a possible D gene (5 bases). Trimming removed 5 bases from V and 0 bases from J, with 11 bases in between. The CDR3 length is 15 residues. Germline V CDR1 and CDR2: MNHEY, SMNVEV (reference sequence). CDR3 loop: CASSTSGLSYNEQFF. CDR3 nucleotide sequence: TGTGCCAGCAGTACGTCCGGACTCTCCTACAATGAGCAGTTCTTC.

The chain uses TRBV6-1 and TRBJ2-7; no definite D call. Germline V gene sequence: CDR1 MNHNS, CDR2 SASEGT. The CDR3 has 13 residues. V gave up 0 bases and J gave up 3 bases, with 6 bases separating them. The CDR3 is CASSEAFGYEQYF. CDR3 coding DNA: TGTGCCAGCAGTGAAGCGTTCGGCTACGAGCAGTACTTC.

This chain joins TRBV20-1 and TRBJ2-7; TRBD1 matches at 7 bases. The CDR3 is 11 amino acids. Germline CDR1 DFQATT, CDR2 SNEGSKA (reference sequence). The V and J ends lost 6 bases and 5 bases, in that order; junction bases with no gene match: 4. The CDR3 DNA sequence: TGCAGTGCGCGACAGGGCCACGAGCAGTACTTC. This sequence encodes CSARQGHEQYF.

The V call is TRBV7-3, the J call TRBJ2-2; D gene uncertain. V lost 6 bases to trimming and J lost 7 bases, with 9 bases between them. This CDR3 has 12 amino acids. Germline V lookup: CDR1 SGHTA, CDR2 FQGTGA. Here the CDR3 reads CASSPPSGELFF. In nucleotides, the CDR3 is TGTGCCAGCAGTCCCCCTAGCGGGGAGCTGTTTTTT.

The rearrangement links TRBV30 to TRBJ1-1, with 7 bases fitting TRBD1. The V gene's germline CDR1 is GTSNPN and CDR2 SVGIG (reference sequence). The V gene end was trimmed by 2 bases and the J gene end by 8 bases; junction bases not matched to a gene: 8. CDR3 length: 13 residues. The CDR3 DNA reads as TGTGCCTGGAGTAAGAGGGGGCGCGGGGAAGCTTTCTTT. Protein: CAWSKRGRGEAFF.

The chain combines TRBV7-9 with TRBJ2-7; D gene ambiguous. Germline CDR1 and CDR2: SEHNR and FQNEAQ (reference sequence). The CDR3 totals 12 residues. V lost 8 bases and J lost 1, with 9 bases in between. CDR3 residues: CASQISSYEQYF. CDR3 bases: TGTGCCAGCCAAATTAGTTCCTACGAGCAGTACTTC.

The gene calls are TRBV27 and TRBJ2-7; 11 bases are shared with TRBD2. The CDR3 has 16 residues. V was pared by 6 bases and J by 7 bases, with 14 bases of the junction left unmatched. Germline loops: CDR1 MNHEY, CDR2 SMNVEV (reference sequence). Here the CDR3 DNA reads TGTGCCAGCAGCCAACTACGACTAGCGGGGAGGGGGGAGCAGTACTTC. Translated: CASSQLRLAGRGEQYF.

The sample holds one count of this clone. The chain couples TRBV6-5 to TRBJ2-7; 8 bases match TRBD1. The germline CDR1 and CDR2 sequences are MNHEY and SVGAGI. J lost 6 bases, V lost 5 bases, and 9 bases had no gene match. The CDR3 is 14 residues long. CDR3 DNA: TGTGCCAGCAGTAGACGCAGGGGGCCGGGCGAGCAGTACTTC. Its protein product is CASSRRRGPGEQYF.

The chain has TRBV30 and TRBJ2-7; a weak D match, TRBD1 (5 bases). V lost 0 bases, J lost 6 bases, and 18 bases lay in between. The CDR3 length is 15 residues. Germline V gene lookup returns CDR1 GTSNPN and CDR2 SVGIG (reference sequence). The CDR3 DNA reads as TGTGCCTGGAGTGTATCAGGGCTAGGTACGAGCGAGCAGTACTTC. This codes for CAWSVSGLGTSEQYF.

Only one count was recorded for this clone. The rearrangement links TRBV18 to TRBJ2-7; TRBD1 matches at 7 bases. The V and J ends lost 5 bases and 5 bases, in that order; junction bases with no gene match: 6. Germline lookup yields CDR1 KGHSH and CDR2 LQKENI. The CDR3 runs to 13 residues. CDR3 nucleotide sequence: TGTGCCAGCTCAGCCGACAGGGAGAACGAGCAGTACTTC. It encodes CASSADRENEQYF.

J is TRBJ2-1 and V is TRBV2; D is uncertain. V was pared by 5 bases and J by 6 bases, with 5 bases between. CDR3 length equals 11 residues. Germline V gene data show CDR1 as SNHLY and CDR2 as FYNNEI. CDR3 coding DNA: TGTGCCAGCAGTCTACTCAATGAGCAGTTCTTC. It is translated as CASSLLNEQFF.

The rearrangement uses TRBV18 and TRBJ2-1; possible D gene TRBD2, 5 bases. Per germline, CDR1 KGHSH and CDR2 LQKENI. The CDR3 totals 14 residues. V was trimmed by 6 bases and J by 8 bases, leaving 17 bases between them. CDR3 DNA: TGTGCCAGCTCCCCCAATACGGGGAGCGATGAGCAGTTCTTC. Its translation: CASSPNTGSDEQFF.

V is TRBV19 and J is TRBJ2-2; maybe TRBD2 (7 bases). Germline V lookup: CDR1 LNHDA, CDR2 SQIVND (reference sequence). The V end was cut by 6 bases, the J end by 4 bases, with 21 bases between. This CDR3 region has 17 residues. The CDR3 coding sequence is TGTGCCAGTAGAGGGGACCCCCGGGGGGCAGTCACCGGGGAGCTGTTTTTT. As protein: CASRGDPRGAVTGELFF.

V usage is TRBV30 and J usage is TRBJ2-1, with D perhaps matching TRBD2 (5 bases). V was cut by 3 bases and J by 6 bases, with 12 bases left in between. This CDR3 is 13 amino acids long. Germline assignment: CDR1 GTSNPN and CDR2 SVGIG (reference sequence). CDR3 coding DNA: TGTGCCTGGAGGAGACAACTAGGCAATGAGCAGTTCTTC. Its protein is CAWRRQLGNEQFF.

This chain uses TRBV6-5 with TRBJ2-5, with 7 nucleotides matching TRBD2. Germline V gene lookup returns CDR1 MNHEY and CDR2 SVGAGI. V was pared by 2 bases and J by 1 base, with 7 bases of the junction left unmatched. The CDR3 has 16 amino acids. CDR3 sequence reads: CASSYAQGGLQETQYF. The CDR3 DNA sequence: TGTGCCAGCAGTTACGCCCAGGGAGGGCTCCAAGAGACCCAGTACTTC.

The gene calls are TRBV6-1 and TRBJ2-1, with 7 positions matching TRBD2. The ends lost 7 bases at V and 7 bases at J; junction bases unmatched: 7. Germline lookup yields CDR1 MNHNS and CDR2 SASEGT. The CDR3 has 13 amino acids. The CDR3 DNA follows: TGTGCCAGCAACCCGCGGGAGTGGAATGAGCAGTTCTTC. The encoded protein is CASNPREWNEQFF.

This chain joins TRBV10-3 and TRBJ2-7; D not resolved. Germline loops: CDR1 ENHRY, CDR2 SYGVKD. This CDR3 is 11 amino acids long. V was shortened by 3 bases and J by 5 bases, with 5 bases between the two germline ends. Here the CDR3 DNA reads TGTGCCATCAGTGACGTTGACGAGCAGTACTTC. Translation gives CAISDVDEQYF.

This rearrangement joins TRBV10-3 to TRBJ2-1; D not certain. CDR1 is ENHRY, CDR2 SYGVKD, per germline. This CDR3 contains 15 residues. The V gene lost 0 bases and the J gene lost 4 bases, with 10 bases spanning the gap. The CDR3 loop is CAISESQTAYNEQFF. The CDR3 nucleotides are TGTGCCATCAGTGAGTCCCAAACTGCGTACAATGAGCAGTTCTTC.

Details on this clone: The same CDR3 also results from other DNA sequences found in this sample. The V call is TRBV27, the J call TRBJ2-7; 12 positions match TRBD2. V lost 3 bases to trimming and J lost 3 bases; unmatched junction nucleotides: 3. Germline values: CDR1 MNHEY, CDR2 SMNVEV (reference sequence). The CDR3 is 15 amino acids. The CDR3 reads CASSFGLAGLYEQYF. CDR3 DNA sequence: TGTGCCAGCAGTTTTGGACTAGCGGGACTCTACGAGCAGTACTTC.

V and J are TRBV6-1 and TRBJ2-1, with D perhaps matching TRBD2 (6 bases). The CDR3 totals 15 residues. The ends were cut back, 5 bases at V and 10 bases at J, with 21 bases in the middle. Per the germline V gene, CDR1 is MNHNS and CDR2 is SASEGT. CDR3: CASSPGTAGHLEQFF. The CDR3 DNA sequence: TGTGCCAGCAGTCCCGGGACTGCCGGGCACTTGGAGCAGTTCTTC.

The chain has TRBV7-2 and TRBJ2-5, with D maybe TRBD1 (5 bases). The CDR3 contains 15 residues. V was pared by 3 bases and J by 1 base, with 12 bases between. Germline V lookup: CDR1 SGHTA, CDR2 FQGNSA. The CDR3 DNA is TGTGCCAGCAGCTTGCTGCCAGGGTCCCAAGAGACCCAGTACTTC. Its translation: CASSLLPGSQETQYF.

CDR3 sequence reads: CASSQGLAGDSYEQYF. As DNA, the CDR3 is TGTGCCAGCAGCCAAGGTCTAGCGGGAGATTCTTACGAGCAGTACTTC. The chain links TRBV4-2 to TRBJ2-7; 10 bases map to TRBD2. Germline values: CDR1 LGHNA, CDR2 YNFKEQ. CDR3 length equals 16 residues. J was trimmed by 4 bases and V by 1 base; bases with no gene match: 7.

The rearrangement links TRBV6-5 to TRBJ1-2; 7 bases map to TRBD1. Germline V gene lookup returns CDR1 MNHEY and CDR2 SVGAGI. V dropped 7 bases and J dropped 10; count of bases not matched to a gene: 18. The CDR3 has 15 residues. The CDR3 here is CASTGQALRSNDYTF. The CDR3 coding sequence is TGTGCCAGCACCGGACAGGCGTTGCGTTCGAATGACTACACCTTC.

This clone was counted once. V gene TRBV4-2 combines with J gene TRBJ2-1; D is unclear. The CDR3 has 15 amino acids. Germline V gene sequence: CDR1 LGHNA, CDR2 YNFKEQ. V lost 0 bases, J lost 2 bases, and 8 bases lay in between. The CDR3 spells CASSQELVPYNEQFF. The CDR3 DNA sequence: TGTGCCAGCAGCCAAGAGCTAGTCCCCTACAATGAGCAGTTCTTC.

The V call is TRBV25-1, the J call TRBJ1-1; the D gene is possibly TRBD1 (6 bases). V was trimmed by 5 bases and J by 5 bases, leaving 18 bases between them. The CDR3 totals 15 residues. Germline V lookup: CDR1 MGHDK, CDR2 SYGVNS. The CDR3: CASSRQDRGWTEAFF. CDR3 DNA sequence: TGTGCCAGCAGTCGACAGGATAGGGGTTGGACTGAAGCTTTCTTT.

This clone was observed a single time. V is TRBV5-6 and J is TRBJ2-1; 9 positions agree with TRBD2. The V gene's germline CDR1 is SGHDT and CDR2 YYEEEE. The CDR3 is 15 amino acids. The V gene end was trimmed by 3 bases and the J gene end by 5 bases; junction bases not matched to a gene: 6. The CDR3 loop is CASSYGLASNNEQFF. The CDR3 bases are TGTGCCAGCAGCTATGGACTAGCGAGTAACAATGAGCAGTTCTTC.

This chain joins TRBV19 and TRBJ1-2, with 10 bases that match TRBD1. V lost 0 bases and J lost 6; bases outside the gene matches: 7. The germline V gene has CDR1 LNHDA and CDR2 SQIVND (reference sequence). The CDR3 loop spans 16 amino acids. The DNA of the CDR3 is TGTGCCAGTAGTATAGAACCGGGACAGGGGAACAATGGCTACACCTTC. Residues: CASSIEPGQGNNGYTF.

The J gene is TRBJ1-4, the V gene TRBV27, with 8 bases that match TRBD1. Germline V gene sequence: CDR1 MNHEY, CDR2 SMNVEV (reference sequence). CDR3 length equals 16 residues. With V trimmed by 5 bases and J by 3 bases, 8 bases remained unmatched. CDR3 DNA: TGTGCCAGCAGTCCCCAGGGGGCCAGGGCTAATGAAAAACTGTTTTTT. Residues: CASSPQGARANEKLFF.

This clone appeared many times. The chain couples TRBV6-1 to TRBJ2-7; D is unresolved. The CDR3 totals 14 residues. V gave up 2 bases and J gave up 3 bases, with 11 bases separating them. Germline V gene sequence: CDR1 MNHNS, CDR2 SASEGT. The CDR3 protein is CASSEKAEHYEQYF. In nucleotides, the CDR3 is TGTGCCAGCAGTGAAAAGGCGGAGCACTACGAGCAGTACTTC.

This chain uses TRBV7-3 with TRBJ2-7, with D maybe TRBD1 (6 bases). This CDR3 has 15 amino acids. Trimming took off 0 bases at V and 3 bases at J, with 12 bases between the two ends. Germline assignment: CDR1 SGHTA and CDR2 FQGTGA. The CDR3 loop is CASSLTSDRGYEQYF. The DNA of the CDR3 is TGTGCCAGCAGCTTAACGTCGGACAGAGGCTACGAGCAGTACTTC.